The 19 T cell receptor beta chains given below trace back to one sample, sequenced in a study of blood T cell repertoires in COVID-19. Produced via immunoSEQ multiplex PCR; TCRdb's table is partial and in-frame only. This sample yields some 280,000 clones, of which roughly 90% are seen a single time; approximately 12% belongs to the top ten. Sequencing used peripheral blood. The receptors come from a woman aged 55-75 years with acute or convalescent COVID-19.

The chain has TRBV28 and TRBJ2-2; TRBD2 matches 7 bases. The ends lost 3 bases at V and 6 bases at J; junction bases unmatched: 7. Germline V gives CDR1 MDHEN, CDR2 SYDVKM. This CDR3 is 15 amino acids long. CDR3 nucleotide sequence: TGTGCCAGCAGTTTCAGACTAGCCGGGGCCGGGGAGCTGTTTTTT. It yields the protein CASSFRLAGAGELFF.

The chain couples TRBV7-2 to TRBJ2-1; TRBD2 matches 8 bases. This CDR3 contains 15 residues. In germline, CDR1 is SGHTA, CDR2 FQGNSA. J lost 4 bases, V lost 5 bases, and 7 bases had no gene match. The CDR3 DNA sequence: TGTGCCAGCAGCCCCCAAAGCGGGAGTTACAATGAGCAGTTCTTC. Its protein product is CASSPQSGSYNEQFF.

The chain has TRBV23-1 and TRBJ1-2; weak D call: TRBD1 (5 bases). TRBV23-1 is designated an ORF whose function remains uncertain. This CDR3 comprises 18 residues. The V and J ends lost 8 bases and 4 bases respectively, with 29 bases between them. In DNA, the CDR3 is TGCGCCAGCGAACCTACATCAGCCCCCCCAGGGCCCGGCTATGGCTACACCTTC. Translation gives CASEPTSAPPGPGYGYTF.

The chain links TRBV5-1 to TRBJ2-3; no definite D call. The germline V gene has CDR1 SGHRS and CDR2 YFSETQ. The CDR3 is 13 amino acids. With 5 bases removed from V and 0 bases from J, the gap between germline ends came to 7 bases. The CDR3 reads CASSYSSTDTQYF. For the CDR3, the DNA is TGCGCCAGCAGTTACTCTAGCACAGATACGCAGTATTTT.

The chain uses TRBV4-2 and TRBJ2-2; TRBD1 is a possible D gene (6 bases). V lost 1 base and J 0 bases, leaving 9 bases between the germline ends. This CDR3 spans 16 amino acids. The germline gives CDR1 LGHNA, CDR2 YNFKEQ. CDR3 nucleotide sequence: TGTGCCAGCAGCCAAGTAACAGGGACGAACACCGGGGAGCTGTTTTTT. It encodes CASSQVTGTNTGELFF.

This rearrangement joins TRBV28 to TRBJ2-1; 12 bases match TRBD1. J gave up 10 bases and V 6 bases, and 7 bases lay outside the gene matches. Germline V gene data show CDR1 as MDHEN and CDR2 as SYDVKM. This CDR3 contains 14 residues. CDR3 coding DNA: TGTGCCAGCAGGTCGGGACAGGGGGCCTGGGAGCAGTTCTTC. Protein: CASRSGQGAWEQFF.

The V call is TRBV18, the J call TRBJ2-7; a possible D gene is TRBD1 (5 bases). Germline CDR1 and CDR2: KGHSH and LQKENI. The CDR3 is 14 amino acids. Trimming took 5 bases from V and 0 from J, leaving 11 bases between them. As DNA, the CDR3 is TGTGCCAGCTCATCGGACATAAGCTCCTACGAGCAGTACTTC. Encoded protein: CASSSDISSYEQYF.

This clone was seen a single time. The chain links TRBV2 to TRBJ2-7, with a possible D match to TRBD2 (5 bases). The germline gives CDR1 SNHLY, CDR2 FYNNEI. V lost 3 bases to trimming and J lost 0 bases, with 9 bases between them. The CDR3 is 14 amino acids. Here the CDR3 DNA reads TGTGCCAGCAGTGAGGTTGGAGGCTCCTACGAGCAGTACTTC. Residues: CASSEVGGSYEQYF.

The V call is TRBV5-1, the J call TRBJ2-7; 8 nucleotides agree with TRBD1. Trimming took 0 bases from V and 7 from J; bases not matched to a gene: 3. Germline V gene lookup returns CDR1 SGHRS and CDR2 YFSETQ. The CDR3 contains 13 residues. The DNA for the CDR3 is TGCGCCAGCAGCTTGGGGACAGGGCGTGAGCAGTACTTC. Protein: CASSLGTGREQYF.

This clone was picked up one time. This sequence joins TRBV5-1 and TRBJ1-1; TRBD1 is a possible D gene (5 bases). The CDR3 covers 14 residues. Germline CDR1 reads SGHRS; CDR2 reads YFSETQ. V lost 4 bases to trimming and J lost 4 bases, with 14 bases between them. The CDR3 region has the DNA TGCGCCAGCAGCCGAGGGGAGGGAGGCACTGAAGCTTTCTTT. Translated, it gives CASSRGEGGTEAFF.

V is TRBV28 and J is TRBJ1-1; 8 positions match TRBD1. The ends lost 8 bases at V and 11 bases at J; junction bases unmatched: 13. The germline CDR1 and CDR2 sequences are MDHEN and SYDVKM. The CDR3 contains 13 residues. This chain's CDR3 is CASSPRGLVWAFF. The CDR3 bases are TGTGCCAGCTCACCCAGGGGGCTAGTCTGGGCTTTCTTT.

V usage is TRBV18 and J usage is TRBJ2-1; D perhaps matches TRBD2 (7 bases). Trimming removed 1 base from V and 8 bases from J, with 21 bases in between. This CDR3 spans 17 amino acids. Germline V lookup: CDR1 KGHSH, CDR2 LQKENI. CDR3 in amino acids: CASSPLPGGPPIHEQFF. CDR3 DNA sequence: TGTGCCAGCTCACCACTTCCGGGGGGCCCCCCCATACATGAGCAGTTCTTC. The full variable domain, rest sourced from reference TRBV18 and TRBJ2-1, is NAGVMQNPRHLVRRRGQEARLRCSPMKGHSHVYWYRQLPEEGLKFMVYLQKENIIDESGMPKERFSAEFPKEGPSILRIQQVVRGDSAAYFCASSPLPGGPPIHEQFFGPGTRLTVL.

The V call is TRBV18, the J call TRBJ2-1, with 14 bases matching TRBD2. CDR3 length: 15 amino acids. CDR1 is KGHSH and CDR2 is LQKENI in the germline V gene. V was clipped by 8 bases and J by 10 bases; unmatched bases: 10. The DNA of the CDR3 is TGTGCCAGCACCCGGACTAGCGGGGGGCCGGACGAGCAGTTCTTC. This codes for CASTRTSGGPDEQFF.

J is TRBJ2-7 and V is TRBV5-1; D might be TRBD1 (5 bases). Trimming left V 4 bases short and J 2 bases short, with 16 bases between. This CDR3 has 15 amino acids. CDR1 SGHRS and CDR2 YFSETQ come from the germline V gene. The CDR3 nucleotides are TGCGCCAGCAGCAGTACAGGCCCTAGAACCTACGAGCAGTACTTC. Residues: CASSSTGPRTYEQYF.

This rearrangement joins TRBV4-1 to TRBJ2-1; TRBD1 aligns across 9 bases. V was pared by 2 bases and J by 10 bases, with 12 bases of the junction left unmatched. The CDR3 runs 16 residues. Germline CDR1 is MGHRA and CDR2 is YSYEKL. DNA of the CDR3: TGCGCCAGCAGCCAACGGGGACAGGGATCGATGGGGGAGCAGTTCTTC. Encoded protein: CASSQRGQGSMGEQFF.

The chain recombines TRBV6-5 with TRBJ1-1; D possibly corresponds to TRBD1 (6 bases). The CDR3 runs to 14 residues. V was pared by 8 bases and J by 2 bases, with 15 bases between. CDR1 is MNHEY and CDR2 is SVGAGI in the germline V gene. CDR3 residues: CASSRDISNTEAFF. The CDR3 DNA reads as TGTGCCAGCTCTAGGGACATCTCAAACACTGAAGCTTTCTTT.

The rearrangement links TRBV10-3 to TRBJ1-5; weak D call: TRBD1 (5 bases). The CDR3 contains 16 residues. From germline, CDR1 is ENHRY and CDR2 SYGVKD. The V and J ends lost 2 bases and 2 bases respectively, with 13 bases between them. DNA of the CDR3: TGTGCCATCAGTGAGGTGAGGGGAGGGGGCAATCAGCCCCAGCATTTT. Its protein is CAISEVRGGGNQPQHF.

This clone came up once. V and J are TRBV4-3 and TRBJ2-1; the match to TRBD2 covers 10 bases. The V gene's germline CDR1 is LGHNA and CDR2 YSLEER. CDR3 size: 18 residues. V lost 1 base and J lost 9; bases outside the gene matches: 15. The chain's CDR3 is CASSQGSRSSGGVGEQFF. The CDR3 nucleotides read TGCGCCAGCAGCCAAGGGTCCAGGTCTAGCGGGGGAGTAGGTGAGCAGTTCTTC.

V and J are TRBV9 and TRBJ2-2, with TRBD2 matching over 8 bases. Germline lookup yields CDR1 SGDLS and CDR2 YYNGEE. This CDR3 is built from 17 residues. Trimming took 0 bases from V and 0 from J; bases not matched to a gene: 4. The CDR3 reads CASSVVDSGANTGELFF. In DNA form, the CDR3 reads TGTGCCAGCAGCGTAGTGGATAGCGGGGCGAACACCGGGGAGCTGTTTTTT.